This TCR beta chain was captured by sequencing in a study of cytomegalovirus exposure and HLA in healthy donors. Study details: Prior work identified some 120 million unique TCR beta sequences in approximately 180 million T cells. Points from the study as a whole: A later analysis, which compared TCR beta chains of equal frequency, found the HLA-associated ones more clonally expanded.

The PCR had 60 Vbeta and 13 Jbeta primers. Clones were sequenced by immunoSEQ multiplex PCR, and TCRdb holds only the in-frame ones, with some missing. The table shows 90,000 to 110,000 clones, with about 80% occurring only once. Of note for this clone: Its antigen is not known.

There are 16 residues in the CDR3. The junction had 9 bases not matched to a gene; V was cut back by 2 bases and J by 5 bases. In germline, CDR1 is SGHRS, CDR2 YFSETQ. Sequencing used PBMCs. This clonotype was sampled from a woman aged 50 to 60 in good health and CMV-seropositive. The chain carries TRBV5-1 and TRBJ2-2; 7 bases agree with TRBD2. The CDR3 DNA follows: TGCGCCAGCAGCTTAACTAGCGTAGCTTCTACCGGGGAGCTGTTTTTT. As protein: CASSLTSVASTGELFF.